The TCR beta chain under discussion was sequenced for a study of technical replicates of blood from several donors. Assay: immunoSEQ multiplex PCR; the TCRdb copy retains only in-frame clones and omits some. The sample yields 85,000 to 100,000 clones, 95% seen once. The germline gives CDR1 MNHNY, CDR2 SVGAGI (reference sequence). This CDR3 region has 15 residues. The J segment lost 3 bases and the V segment lost 5 bases, leaving 6 bases of the junction unmatched. Material for sequencing was T cells isolated from PBMCs. V is TRBV6-6 and J is TRBJ2-7, with 11 nucleotides matching TRBD1. The clonotype originates from a human donor in good health. The CDR3 DNA follows: TGTGCCAGCAGTCAGGGACAGGGGGTTTTCTACGAGCAGTACTTC. As protein: CASSQGQGVFYEQYF.